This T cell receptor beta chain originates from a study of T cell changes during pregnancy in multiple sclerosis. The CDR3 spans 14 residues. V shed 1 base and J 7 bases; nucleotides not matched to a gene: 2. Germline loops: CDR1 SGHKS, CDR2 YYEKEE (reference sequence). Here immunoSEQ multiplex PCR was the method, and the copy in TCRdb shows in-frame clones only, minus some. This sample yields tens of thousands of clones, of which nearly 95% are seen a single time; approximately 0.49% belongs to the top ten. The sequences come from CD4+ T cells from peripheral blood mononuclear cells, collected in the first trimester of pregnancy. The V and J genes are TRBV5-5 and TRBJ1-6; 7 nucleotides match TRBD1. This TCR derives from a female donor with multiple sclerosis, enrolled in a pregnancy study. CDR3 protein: CASSLRTGNSPLHF. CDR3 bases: TGTGCCAGCAGCTTGCGGACAGGAAATTCACCCCTCCACTTT.